This T cell receptor beta chain was retrieved from a study of blood T cells in healthy people across ages. A second PCR, run for about 6 to 11 cycles, used a sample-barcoded 5' primer plus a J-beta primer mix. TCRdb passed the 5' RACE reads through MiXCR, listing each CDR3 protein once. The sample carries hundreds of thousands of distinct CDR3 sequences, under 30% recorded once. Study-wide findings and caveats: Among long-lived donors, naive CD4+ cells were more numerous and diversity higher than in aged donors.

This clonotype was observed a few times. Its cognate antigen is unknown. The same specimen was also included in a second study, on T cells of mothers and their children. As that study records: Thymic selection molds TCR recombination output in much the same way for related pairs as for unrelated pairs.

The specimen was blood. This TCR derives from a boy between 5 and 17 years old in good health.

CDR3 nucleotides: TGTGCCAGCGCCCCGGCGGGAGGCACAGATACGCAGTATTTT. The encoded protein is CASAPAGGTDTQYF. J is TRBJ2-3 and V is TRBV21-1; TRBD2, the table's D call, was not compared with the DNA. TRBV21-1 is a pseudogene. The CDR3 runs 14 residues.